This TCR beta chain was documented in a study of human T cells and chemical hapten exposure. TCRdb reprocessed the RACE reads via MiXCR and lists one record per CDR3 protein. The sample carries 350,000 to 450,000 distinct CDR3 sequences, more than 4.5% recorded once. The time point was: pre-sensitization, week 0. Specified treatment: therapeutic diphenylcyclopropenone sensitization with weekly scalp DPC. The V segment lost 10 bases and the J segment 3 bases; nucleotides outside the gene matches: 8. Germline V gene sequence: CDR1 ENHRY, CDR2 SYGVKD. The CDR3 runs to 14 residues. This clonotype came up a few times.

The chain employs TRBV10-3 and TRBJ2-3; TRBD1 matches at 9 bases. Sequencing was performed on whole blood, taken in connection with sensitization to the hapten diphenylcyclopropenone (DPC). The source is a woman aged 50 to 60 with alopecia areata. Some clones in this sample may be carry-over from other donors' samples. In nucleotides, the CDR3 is TGTGCCACCAAACAGGGGGCGCAAACAGATACGCAGTATTTT. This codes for CATKQGAQTDTQYF.